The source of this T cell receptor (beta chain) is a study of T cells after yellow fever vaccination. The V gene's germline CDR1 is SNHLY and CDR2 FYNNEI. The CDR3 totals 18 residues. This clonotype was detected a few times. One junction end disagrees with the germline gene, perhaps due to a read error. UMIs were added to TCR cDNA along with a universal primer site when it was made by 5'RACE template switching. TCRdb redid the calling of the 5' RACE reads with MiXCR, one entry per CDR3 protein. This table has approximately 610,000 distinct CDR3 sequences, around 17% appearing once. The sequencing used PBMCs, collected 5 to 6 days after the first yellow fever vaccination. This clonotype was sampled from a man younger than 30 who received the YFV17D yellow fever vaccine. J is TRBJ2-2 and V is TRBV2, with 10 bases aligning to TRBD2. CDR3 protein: CAISLLLAGGPYTGELFF. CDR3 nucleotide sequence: TGTGCCATCAGTCTCCTATTAGCGGGGGGCCCGTACACCGGGGAGCTGTTTTTT.